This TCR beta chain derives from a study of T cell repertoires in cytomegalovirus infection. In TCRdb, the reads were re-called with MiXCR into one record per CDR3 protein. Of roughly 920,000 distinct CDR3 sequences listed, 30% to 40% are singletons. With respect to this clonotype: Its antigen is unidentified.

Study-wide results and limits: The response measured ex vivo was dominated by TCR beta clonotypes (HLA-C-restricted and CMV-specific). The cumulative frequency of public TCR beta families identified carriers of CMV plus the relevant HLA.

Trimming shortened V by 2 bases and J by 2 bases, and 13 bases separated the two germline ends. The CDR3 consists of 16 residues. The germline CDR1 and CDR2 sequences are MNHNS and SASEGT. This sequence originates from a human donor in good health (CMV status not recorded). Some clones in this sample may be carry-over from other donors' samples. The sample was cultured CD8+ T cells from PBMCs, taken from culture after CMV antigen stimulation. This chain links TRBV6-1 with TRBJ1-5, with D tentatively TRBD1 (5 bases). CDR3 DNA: TGTGCCAGCAGTGAATATTCAGGGTCGGGCAATCAGCCCCAGCATTTT. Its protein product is CASSEYSGSGNQPQHF.